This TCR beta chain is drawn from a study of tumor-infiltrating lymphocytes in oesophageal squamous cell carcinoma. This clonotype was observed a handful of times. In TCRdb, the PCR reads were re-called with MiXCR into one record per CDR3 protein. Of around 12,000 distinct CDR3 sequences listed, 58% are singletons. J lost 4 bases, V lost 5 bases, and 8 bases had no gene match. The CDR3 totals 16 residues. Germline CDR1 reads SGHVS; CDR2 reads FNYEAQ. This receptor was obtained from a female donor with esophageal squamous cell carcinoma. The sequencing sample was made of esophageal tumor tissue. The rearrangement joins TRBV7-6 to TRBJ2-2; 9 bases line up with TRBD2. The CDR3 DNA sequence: TGTGCCAGCAGCGTTGAAGCGGGGGGAGCCACCGGGGAGCTGTTTTTT. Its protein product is CASSVEAGGATGELFF.